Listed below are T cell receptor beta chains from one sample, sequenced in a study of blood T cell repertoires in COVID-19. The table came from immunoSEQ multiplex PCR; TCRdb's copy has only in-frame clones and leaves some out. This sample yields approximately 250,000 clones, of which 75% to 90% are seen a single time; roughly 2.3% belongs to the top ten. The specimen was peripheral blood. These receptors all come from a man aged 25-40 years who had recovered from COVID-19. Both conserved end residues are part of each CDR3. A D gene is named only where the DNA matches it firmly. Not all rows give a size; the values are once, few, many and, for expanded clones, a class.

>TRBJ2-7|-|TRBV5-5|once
CASRVGRVMDEQYF
TGTGCCAGCAGGGTGGGCAGGGTTATGGACGAGCAGTACTTC
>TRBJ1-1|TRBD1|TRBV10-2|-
CATKYRQGAGFDTEAFF
TGCGCCACCAAATACCGACAGGGGGCCGGGTTTGACACTGAAGCTTTCTTT
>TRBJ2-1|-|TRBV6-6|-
CASRNSPSYNEQFF
TGTGCCAGCAGAAACAGTCCCTCCTACAATGAGCAGTTCTTC
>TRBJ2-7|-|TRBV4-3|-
CASSRGAGSYEQYF
TGCGCCAGCAGCCGGGGCGCTGGCTCCTACGAGCAGTACTTC
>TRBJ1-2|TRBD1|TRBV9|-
CASSARTGYGYTF
TGTGCCAGCAGCGCACGGACAGGCTATGGCTACACCTTC
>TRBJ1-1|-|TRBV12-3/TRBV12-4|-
CASSLVDRAEAFF
TGTGCCAGCAGTCTCGTCGACCGGGCTGAAGCTTTCTTT
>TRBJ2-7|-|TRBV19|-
CASSRGLHEQYF
TGTGCCAGTAGTCGCGGGCTCCACGAGCAGTACTTC
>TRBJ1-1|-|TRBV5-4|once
CASSPGQREAFF
TGTGCCAGCAGCCCTGGACAGAGGGAAGCTTTCTTT
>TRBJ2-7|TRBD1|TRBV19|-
CASMGDRVRNEQYF
TGTGCCAGTATGGGGGACAGGGTGAGGAACGAGCAGTACTTC
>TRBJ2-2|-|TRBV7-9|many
CASPHQGNTGELFF
TGTGCCAGCCCCCATCAGGGAAACACCGGGGAGCTGTTTTTT
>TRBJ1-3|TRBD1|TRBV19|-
CASMTGASGNTIYF
TGTGCCAGTATGACAGGGGCCTCTGGAAACACCATATATTTT
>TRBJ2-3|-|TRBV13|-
CASSSRRSTDTQYF
TGTGCCAGCAGCTCCCGGAGGAGCACAGATACGCAGTATTTT
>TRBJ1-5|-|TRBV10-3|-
CAISENLNQGRRNQPQHF
TGTGCCATCAGTGAGAACCTAAACCAGGGTAGGCGCAATCAGCCCCAGCATTTT
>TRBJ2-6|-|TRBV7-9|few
CASSPLPSGANVLTF
TGTGCCAGCAGCCCCCTACCCTCTGGGGCCAACGTCCTGACTTTC
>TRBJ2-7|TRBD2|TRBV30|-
CAWSPLLAGGLKAYEQYF
TGTGCCTGGAGTCCCCTCCTAGCGGGGGGGCTCAAAGCCTACGAGCAGTACTTC
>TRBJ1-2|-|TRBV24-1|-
CATSDSSENGYTF
TGTGCCACCAGTGATTCCTCGGAGAATGGCTACACCTTC
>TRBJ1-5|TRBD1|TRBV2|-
CASSGQGGGNQPQHF
TGTGCCAGCAGTGGACAGGGGGGAGGCAATCAGCCCCAGCATTTT
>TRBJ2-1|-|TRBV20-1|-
CSASLLVGLYNEQFF
TGCAGTGCTAGTTTACTAGTCGGCCTGTACAATGAGCAGTTCTTC
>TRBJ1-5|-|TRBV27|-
CASSSGVANQPQHF
TGTGCCAGCAGCTCAGGGGTCGCCAATCAGCCCCAGCATTTT
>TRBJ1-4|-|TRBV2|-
CASRPAGAEKLFF
TGTGCCAGCCGACCGGCGGGCGCTGAAAAACTGTTTTTT
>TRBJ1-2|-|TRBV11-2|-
CASSLDWGGGYTF
TGTGCCAGCAGCTTAGATTGGGGGGGTGGCTACACCTTC
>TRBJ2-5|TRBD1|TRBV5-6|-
CASVTAGTEGTQYF
TGTGCCAGCGTAACGGCCGGGACAGAGGGGACCCAGTACTTC
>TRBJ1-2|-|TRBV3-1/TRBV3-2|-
CASSQSPQGLRNYGYTF
TGTGCCAGCAGCCAATCACCCCAAGGACTAAGAAACTATGGCTACACCTTC
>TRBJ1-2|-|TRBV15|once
CATSRGVTGNYGYTF
TGTGCCACCAGCAGAGGCGTTACAGGGAACTATGGCTACACCTTC
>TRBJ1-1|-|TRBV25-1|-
CASSEPGRGTEAFF
TGTGCCAGCAGTGAACCTGGGCGGGGCACTGAAGCTTTCTTT
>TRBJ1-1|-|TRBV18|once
CASSPGTYTEAFF
TGTGCCAGCTCACCGGGGACTTACACTGAAGCTTTCTTT
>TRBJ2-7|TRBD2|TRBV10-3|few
CAISGPTFDLAGIYSYEQYF
TGTGCCATCAGTGGACCCACCTTTGATCTAGCGGGGATCTACTCCTACGAGCAGTACTTC
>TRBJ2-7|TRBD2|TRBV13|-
CASSLKSGRALRVYEQYF
TGTGCCAGCAGTTTAAAGTCGGGGAGGGCCTTACGGGTCTACGAGCAGTACTTC
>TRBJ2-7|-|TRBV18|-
CASSPGGDEQYF
TGTGCCAGCTCACCGGGCGGGGACGAGCAGTACTTC
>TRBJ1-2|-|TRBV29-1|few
CSAQDSAYGYTF
TGCAGCGCCCAGGACAGCGCATATGGCTACACCTTC
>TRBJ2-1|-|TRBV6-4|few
CASSDTGQKQFF
TGTGCCAGCAGTGACACAGGACAGAAGCAGTTCTTC
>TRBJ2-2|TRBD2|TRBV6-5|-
CASSSFGRSGELFF
TGTGCCAGCTCTTCATTCGGGAGGTCCGGGGAGCTGTTTTTT
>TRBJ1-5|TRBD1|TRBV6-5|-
CASRRDRWIYQPQHF
TGTGCCAGCAGGAGGGACAGGTGGATTTATCAGCCCCAGCATTTT
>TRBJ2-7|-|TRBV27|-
CASTPQGSPGEQYF
TGTGCCAGCACCCCCCAGGGGAGCCCCGGCGAGCAGTACTTC
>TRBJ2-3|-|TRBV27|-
CASSPTRLVADTQYF
TGTGCCAGCAGTCCAACCCGACTAGTTGCAGATACGCAGTATTTT
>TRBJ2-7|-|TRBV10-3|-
CAITGDGTYEQYF
TGTGCCATCACGGGGGACGGCACCTACGAGCAGTACTTC
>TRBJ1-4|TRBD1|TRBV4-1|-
CASSLPGTATEKLFF
TGCGCCAGCAGCCTCCCCGGGACAGCTACTGAAAAACTGTTTTTT
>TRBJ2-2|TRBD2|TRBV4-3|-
CASSQVAGYYTGELFF
TGCGCCAGCAGCCAAGTAGCGGGGTACTACACCGGGGAGCTGTTTTTT
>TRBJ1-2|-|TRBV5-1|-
CASSPLLGAANYGYTF
TGCGCCAGCAGCCCTTTGTTAGGGGCAGCTAACTATGGCTACACCTTC
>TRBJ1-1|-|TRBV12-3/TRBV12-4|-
CASSVQGYAEAFF
TGTGCCAGCAGCGTACAGGGTTATGCTGAAGCTTTCTTT
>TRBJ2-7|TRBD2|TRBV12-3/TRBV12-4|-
CASLRGDDYEQYF
TGTGCCAGCTTGCGGGGGGACGATTACGAGCAGTACTTC
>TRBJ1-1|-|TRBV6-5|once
CASSFSTGQNTEAFF
TGTGCCAGCAGTTTCTCCACAGGACAGAACACTGAAGCTTTCTTT
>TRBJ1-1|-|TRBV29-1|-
CSAASSGEQNTEAFF
TGCAGCGCTGCGAGTTCGGGTGAACAAAACACTGAAGCTTTCTTT
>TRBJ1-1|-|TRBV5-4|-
CASSFSRGGTEAFF
TGTGCCAGCAGCTTTTCTAGGGGAGGGACTGAAGCTTTCTTT
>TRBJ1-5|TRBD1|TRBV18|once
CASSPLGTGSNQPQHF
TGTGCCAGCTCACCCCTTGGGACAGGGAGCAATCAGCCCCAGCATTTT
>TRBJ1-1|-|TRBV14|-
CASSQQMNTEAFF
TGTGCCAGCAGCCAACAAATGAACACTGAAGCTTTCTTT